This TCR beta chain was captured in a study of T cell responses to AZD1222 COVID-19 vaccine. The junction had 1 base not matched to a gene; V was cut back by 6 bases and J by 2 bases. CDR3 size: 13 residues. The germline gives CDR1 MDHEN, CDR2 SYDVKM. The table came from immunoSEQ multiplex PCR; TCRdb's copy has only in-frame clones and leaves some out. Of about 93,000 clones listed, about nine tenths are singletons. This sequence was found in an adult in good health. The sequenced sample was peripheral blood, obtained on day 0 of MenACWY control vaccination. V is TRBV28 and J is TRBJ1-1; 9 bases fit TRBD1. DNA of the CDR3: TGTGCCAGCAGGGGACAGGGAAACACTGAAGCTTTCTTT. This encodes CASRGQGNTEAFF.